This TCR beta chain was found in a study of spatial heterogeneity in lung cancer (dated by TCRdb to the late 2010s). In the study overall: Beta-chain transcripts were consistently detected in greater numbers than alpha-chain transcripts, which likely reflects a higher abundance of beta-chain transcripts. At surgery, both alpha and beta chains were TCR-sequenced in 200 to 250 tumor regions, 63 to 65 matched nontumor lung samples and around 50 PBMC samples. The study linked features of the TCR repertoire to counts of nonsynonymous mutations, which were determined by whole-exome sequencing of tumor tissue. In the raw uncorrected reads, each unique combination of TCR and UMI appeared more than ten times on average. In non-small cell lung cancer, the study quantitatively compared TCR alpha and beta repertoires across several tumor regions, matched nontumor lung, and blood. General study outcomes and caveats: Confirming at a functional level the hypothesis that regional TCRs recognize regional mutations was considered to require additional single-cell paired TCR alpha and beta sequencing. Ubiquitous expanded tumor TCRs were detected in blood more often at tumor resection than at routine follow-up.

This clonotype appeared a few times. The antigen it binds to is not known. No much larger clonotype is one base removed from it; base qualities were not supplied. The CDR3 runs 16 residues from the cysteine to the phenylalanine. Only the CDR3 DNA stays, 48 bases, in frame from base 1. V trim: 4 bases; J trim: 0 bases; unmatched bases: 4. CDR1 MGHRA and CDR2 YSYEKL are derived from the germline V gene. This sample's time point label indicates: sample taken at primary tumor resection. TCR sequencing used whole RNA extracted from tumor and nontumor lung tissue, or from cryopreserved PBMC samples, without cell sorting. Donors were over 60 patients with early-stage, untreated non-small cell lung cancer from the lung TRACERx cohort. Only patients with enough RNA available from two or more tumor regions were chosen for TCR sequencing. Library construction relied on 5' RACE. Sequencing was performed on a NextSeq 500. To allow correction of PCR and sequencing errors, the TCR library protocol tagged every TCR cDNA molecule with a unique molecular identifier. The paper's data handling went like this. Decombinator tools were used for TCR identification, UMI-based error correction and CDR3 extraction. TCRs above a frequency of 2 per 1,000, corresponding to the top 1% of the tumor frequency distribution, were defined as expanded. Renyi diversity was calculated using the R vegan package after each repertoire was subsampled 100 times to 5,000 TCRs. CDR3 similarity networks were built from amino acid triplet string-kernel similarity, connecting CDR3s with pairwise similarity above 0.82. TCRdb trimmed public reads at Q25 via fastp, called clones via MiXCR and kept in-frame beta chains. A single entry per CDR3 protein holds the most common genes and DNA from its merged rows. The V and J calls come from TCRdb's annotation, not from the publication. In this sample the table shows about 92,000 distinct CDR3 sequences, about 12% of which occur a single time. Approximately 39% of the sample goes to the ten largest clones.

The clonotype originates from a male donor with early-stage non-small cell lung cancer. The sample here was PBMCs, taken at surgery. Recombination connected TRBV4-1 to TRBJ1-5, and 9 bases in between align with TRBD1. The CDR3: CASSPWTGDSNQPQHF. The bases are TGCGCCAGCAGCCCGTGGACAGGGGATAGCAATCAGCCCCAGCATTTT.